Each of the 9 T cell receptor beta chains below was sequenced from the same sample in a study of radiotherapy plus CTLA-4 blockade in lung cancer. Data came from immunoSEQ multiplex PCR; TCRdb stores just in-frame clones and leaves some out. The repertoire consists of roughly 15,000 clones, with about 70% occurring once and the leading ten covering about 48%. The material was peripheral blood, obtained from a patient treated with radiotherapy plus ipilimumab. These receptors were collected from a human donor with non-small cell lung cancer whose response to radiotherapy plus ipilimumab could not be evaluated.

The chain recombines TRBV18 with TRBJ1-1; TRBD1 agrees at 9 bases. CDR1 is KGHSH, CDR2 LQKENI, per germline. This CDR3 comprises 14 residues. J lost 1 base, V lost 3 bases, and 0 bases had no gene match. This CDR3 reads CASSPGQGNTEAFF. The DNA of the CDR3 is TGTGCCAGCTCACCGGGACAGGGGAACACTGAAGCTTTCTTT.

The chain is built from TRBV10-2 and TRBJ1-1, with unresolved D. Germline CDR1 is WSHSY and CDR2 is SAAADI. Deletions cut 10 bases from V and 0 bases from J, with 12 bases between. The CDR3 has 13 residues. DNA of the CDR3: TGCGCCACCGGGGTTGGCCTGAACACTGAAGCTTTCTTT. Its protein product is CATGVGLNTEAFF.

This clone showed up just a few times. V and J are TRBV18 and TRBJ1-2; the match to TRBD1 covers 11 bases. Germline V CDR1 and CDR2: KGHSH, LQKENI. The CDR3 totals 19 residues. Trimming at V came to 2 bases and at J to 5 bases, leaving 16 bases not matched to a gene. The CDR3 DNA reads as TGTGCCAGCTCACCAAGGATCATCGGACAGGGGGCTTTAACATATGGCTACACCTTC. The encoded protein is CASSPRIIGQGALTYGYTF.

The chain combines TRBV19 with TRBJ1-2; possibly TRBD1 for D (5 bases). V was pared by 4 bases and J by 9 bases, with 24 bases between. From germline, CDR1 is LNHDA and CDR2 SQIVND (reference sequence). This CDR3 spans 16 amino acids. The CDR3 loop reads CASSTSSTEGRNSYTF. As DNA, the CDR3 is TGTGCCAGTAGTACCTCCTCGACAGAAGGACGGAATAGCTACACCTTC.

The genes are TRBV29-1 and TRBJ1-1, with 7 bases matching TRBD1. Germline lookup yields CDR1 SQVTM and CDR2 ANQGSEA. V lost 6 bases and J lost 6; bases outside the gene matches: 13. The CDR3 spans 14 residues. The CDR3: CSVVGLTGRPEAFF. Here the CDR3 DNA reads TGCAGCGTCGTCGGATTGACAGGGCGGCCTGAAGCTTTCTTT.

This clone showed up just a few times. The chain links TRBV6-5 to TRBJ1-2; TRBD1 is a possible D gene (6 bases). The CDR3 has 13 residues. In germline, CDR1 is MNHEY, CDR2 SVGAGI. The V and J ends lost 6 bases and 4 bases respectively, with 12 bases between them. The CDR3 is CASRSTGGYGYTF. The CDR3 DNA is TGTGCCAGCAGATCGACAGGCGGCTATGGCTACACCTTC.

V is TRBV5-1 and J is TRBJ2-3; 8 nucleotides line up with TRBD2. The length of the CDR3 is 14 residues. CDR1 is SGHRS and CDR2 is YFSETQ in the germline V gene. J gave up 5 bases and V 7 bases, and 9 bases lay outside the gene matches. DNA of the CDR3: TGCGCCAGCGCTGTGGCGCGGGGGGAAGATACGCAGTATTTT. Translated, it gives CASAVARGEDTQYF.

The chain links TRBV7-3 to TRBJ1-1; 9 bases map to TRBD1. Germline V gives CDR1 SGHTA, CDR2 FQGTGA. The CDR3 covers 15 residues. The ends lost 4 bases at V and 5 bases at J; junction bases unmatched: 8. This chain's CDR3 is CASSSWGQGRTEAFF. Written as DNA, the CDR3 is TGTGCCAGCAGCTCATGGGGACAGGGAAGGACTGAAGCTTTCTTT.

The chain links TRBV6-5 to TRBJ2-7, with D hard to call. Looked up from germline, CDR1 is MNHEY and CDR2 is SVGAGI. This CDR3 is built from 11 residues. Trimming cost V 7 bases and J 3 bases, with 7 bases left between them. The CDR3 loop is CASTAGYEQYF. CDR3 DNA: TGTGCCAGCACTGCAGGCTACGAGCAGTACTTC.